The 9 T cell receptor beta chains below come from one sample, sequenced in a study of shared clonotypes between healthy human individuals. The data were produced by immunoSEQ multiplex PCR, yet TCRdb's version contains in-frame clones alone and is incomplete. The profile shows approximately 500,000 clones, 90% to 96% of them singletons. Sequencing was done on a sample of naive CD4+ T cells sorted from blood. Described subset: CD45RA+ positively selected. The receptors stem from a woman younger than 45 in good health.

The V and J genes are TRBV28 and TRBJ2-2; 8 bases are shared with TRBD2. Trimming cost V 3 bases and J 6 bases; bases outside gene matches: 21. This CDR3 region has 20 residues. Germline V gives CDR1 MDHEN, CDR2 SYDVKM. The CDR3 is CASSFRRVVRSGRLSGELFF. The DNA of the CDR3 is TGTGCCAGCAGTTTTCGCAGGGTGGTGCGGAGCGGGAGATTGTCCGGGGAGCTGTTTTTT.

The chain uses TRBV27 and TRBJ1-1; TRBD1 might be the D (6 bases). Germline V gene data show CDR1 as MNHEY and CDR2 as SMNVEV (reference sequence). This CDR3 spans 14 amino acids. The V end was cut by 8 bases, the J end by 4 bases, with 17 bases between. CDR3 coding DNA: TGTGCCAGCGGCAGAGGACAGTCGGCCACTGAAGCTTTCTTT. It translates to CASGRGQSATEAFF.

The chain combines TRBV19 with TRBJ2-1; 9 nucleotides line up with TRBD2. Germline trimming cut 2 bases from V and 9 bases from J; bases unmatched to any gene: 8. This CDR3 is 15 amino acids long. Germline values: CDR1 LNHDA, CDR2 SQIVND (reference sequence). The CDR3 DNA is TGTGCCAGTAGTATACTAGCGGGATGGGAGGGTGAGCAGTTCTTC. Protein sequence: CASSILAGWEGEQFF.

This clone was observed once. CDR3 DNA sequence: TGTGCCAGCAGTTCAGTGGGACTCCCAACCGGGGAGCTGTTTTTT. Amino acid sequence: CASSSVGLPTGELFF. The rearrangement links TRBV27 to TRBJ2-2, with a weak D call TRBD2 (6 bases). The CDR3 is made up of 15 amino acids. Germline V gene lookup returns CDR1 MNHEY and CDR2 SMNVEV (reference sequence). Trimming took 4 bases from V and 5 from J, leaving 14 bases between them.

The chain links TRBV7-8 to TRBJ2-7; no definite D call. Trimming shortened V by 8 bases and J by 1 base, and 9 bases separated the two germline ends. CDR1 is SGHVS and CDR2 is FQNEAQ in the germline V gene. This CDR3 spans 12 amino acids. DNA of the CDR3: TGTGCCAGCGGACCAAGATCCTACGAGCAGTACTTC. Amino acids: CASGPRSYEQYF.

V and J are TRBV18 and TRBJ2-1; 9 bases align to TRBD1. The CDR3 consists of 14 residues. Losses at the gene ends were 3 bases for V and 9 bases for J; bases not matched to a gene: 6. Germline V CDR1 and CDR2: KGHSH, LQKENI. CDR3 in DNA: TGTGCCAGCTCACCTGACAGGGGGTGGGTTGAGCAGTTCTTC. Residues: CASSPDRGWVEQFF.

The CDR3 DNA reads as TGTGCCAGCAACCCGATTTTTGACGGACAAGAGACCCAGTACTTC. Translating gives CASNPIFDGQETQYF. The rearrangement uses TRBV7-9 and TRBJ2-5; D gene ambiguous. The germline CDR1 and CDR2 sequences are SEHNR and FQNEAQ (reference sequence). Trimming took off 7 bases at V and 2 bases at J, with 17 bases between the two ends. The CDR3 covers 15 residues.

J is TRBJ2-3 and V is TRBV27; 7 bases fit TRBD2. Germline V gene lookup returns CDR1 MNHEY and CDR2 SMNVEV (reference sequence). Germline trimming cut 6 bases from V and 0 bases from J; bases unmatched to any gene: 6. CDR3 length: 15 amino acids. The CDR3, as DNA: TGTGCCAGCAGGGCTAGCGGAACTAGCACAGATACGCAGTATTTT. This gives the protein CASRASGTSTDTQYF.

This clone was seen only once. The CDR3 DNA follows: TGTGCCAGCAGTCCCACTGGACTAGCGGGAGGGCCGTTTGTCCTGACTTTC. Amino acids: CASSPTGLAGGPFVLTF. The chain couples TRBV6-4 to TRBJ2-6; 15 nucleotides line up with TRBD2. Germline lookup yields CDR1 MRHNA and CDR2 SNTAGT. Unmatched junction bases numbered 12, after V lost 5 bases and J lost 13 bases. The CDR3 is made up of 17 amino acids.